This is a list of T cell receptor beta chains from one sample in a study of shared clonotypes between healthy human individuals. Assay: immunoSEQ multiplex PCR; the TCRdb copy retains only in-frame clones and omits some. The sample yields 1.4 million or so clones, about 98.5% seen once. Sequencing was done on a sample of naive CD4+ T cells sorted from blood. The source is a man under 40 in good health. CDR3s include the opening cysteine and the closing phenylalanine or tryptophan. A D gene is named only where the DNA matches it firmly. Part of the rows lack a size; the others show once, few, many or a class for expanded clones.

d_gene	abundance	v_gene	j_gene	CDR3nt	CDR3aa
.	.	TRBV15	TRBJ2-1	TGTGCCACCAGCAGAGGGGACACTTACAATGAGCAGTTCTTC	CATSRGDTYNEQFF
.	.	TRBV18	TRBJ2-4	TGTGCCAGCTCACCATCAGTAGCCAAAAACATTCAGTACTTC	CASSPSVAKNIQYF
.	.	TRBV2	TRBJ2-3	TGTGCCAGCAGTGGTCCCAGCACAGATACGCAGTATTTT	CASSGPSTDTQYF
.	.	TRBV25-1	TRBJ2-1	TGTGCCAGCAGTGAATTAGGGAGCTCCTACAATGAGCAGTTCTTC	CASSELGSSYNEQFF
.	.	TRBV5-6	TRBJ1-2	TGTGCCAGCAGCTTTTACAGGAACTATGGCTACACCTTC	CASSFYRNYGYTF
TRBD1	.	TRBV25-1	TRBJ1-2	TGTGCCAGCAGAGATGACAGGGTATCTGGCTACACCTTC	CASRDDRVSGYTF
TRBD1	.	TRBV11-3	TRBJ2-1	TGTGCCAGCAGCTTTCAGGGGGCTATCAATGAGCAGTTCTTC	CASSFQGAINEQFF
.	.	TRBV4-1	TRBJ2-7	TGCGCCAGCTCATCACGGGACCAAGCCTACGAGCAGTACTTC	CASSSRDQAYEQYF
.	.	TRBV7-3	TRBJ2-2	TGTGCCAGCAGCTTCCGAGGGTCAGCTACCGGGGAGCTGTTTTTT	CASSFRGSATGELFF
TRBD1	.	TRBV9	TRBJ2-7	TGTGCCAGCAGCGAGACAAGCAGGGGGCCGCAGTCCTACGAGCAGTACTTC	CASSETSRGPQSYEQYF
.	.	TRBV19	TRBJ2-3	TGTGCCAGTAGTGTGGGGGGTACAGATACGCAGTATTTT	CASSVGGTDTQYF
.	.	TRBV7-9	TRBJ1-1	TGTGCCAGCAGCCCCGGGAGGGCGAACACTGAAGCTTTCTTT	CASSPGRANTEAFF
.	.	TRBV1	TRBJ2-7	TGCACCAGCAGCCAAGAAGGTACGGACAGGGGTAAGGGTCTCCCCTACGAGCAGTACTTC	CTSSQEGTDRGKGLPYEQYF
.	.	TRBV15	TRBJ2-7	TGTGCCACCAGCAGCGATTACGGGAGTAGTGGATACGAGCAGTACTTC	CATSSDYGSSGYEQYF
.	.	TRBV4-2	TRBJ2-7	TGTGCCAGCAGCCAAGATTACGAGCAGTACTTC	CASSQDYEQYF
.	.	TRBV20-1	TRBJ2-1	TGCAGTGCTAGTCTAGGGAATGAGCAGTTCTTC	CSASLGNEQFF
.	.	TRBV7-9	TRBJ1-5	TGTGCCAGCAGCTTAGCGCGGGCAGGGGATGGTCAGCCCCAGCATTTT	CASSLARAGDGQPQHF
.	.	TRBV6-5	TRBJ2-1	TGTGCCAGCAGGCCGGGCGCCCTCTACAATGAGCAGTTCTTC	CASRPGALYNEQFF
TRBD1	.	TRBV27	TRBJ1-1	TGTGCCAGCAGTTTATCAGTCCGACAGGGGAGGTCCTCGAACACTGAAGCTTTCTTT	CASSLSVRQGRSSNTEAFF
TRBD2	.	TRBV5-1	TRBJ2-1	TGCGCCAGCAGCTCCCTAGCGGGAGGTTCGGGCAATGAGCAGTTCTTC	CASSSLAGGSGNEQFF
.	once	TRBV10-3	TRBJ1-4	TGTGCCATCAGTGAGGGGGAAAAACTGTTTTTT	CAISEGEKLFF
.	.	TRBV6-5	TRBJ1-5	TGTGCCAGCAGCACCTCGCCCTATCAGCCCCAGCATTTT	CASSTSPYQPQHF
.	.	TRBV30	TRBJ2-1	TGTGCCTGGAGTGTGGTCTTGTTGTCCCCACGCGTAAATGAGCAGTTCTTC	CAWSVVLLSPRVNEQFF
TRBD1	.	TRBV28	TRBJ1-2	TGTGCCAGCAGTGTCAGACAGGGAGGAACTTATGGCTACACCTTC	CASSVRQGGTYGYTF
.	.	TRBV15	TRBJ2-4	TGTGCCACCGGAACAAGTGGGGCCAAAAACATTCAGTACTTC	CATGTSGAKNIQYF
.	.	TRBV19	TRBJ2-2	TGTGCCAGTAGTATAACCCCGGTGAGCGGGGAGCTGTTTTTT	CASSITPVSGELFF
TRBD1	.	TRBV27	TRBJ2-1	TGTGCCAGCAGTTTAAACAGGGGTGCTGACAATGAGCAGTTCTTC	CASSLNRGADNEQFF
TRBD1	.	TRBV19	TRBJ2-5	TGTGCCAGTAGTATGACAGGGTACGGGCCCCAAGAGACCCAGTACTTC	CASSMTGYGPQETQYF
TRBD2	.	TRBV12-5	TRBJ2-1	TGTGCTAGTGGGACGAATTCAGCGGGGTACAATGAGCAGTTCTTC	CASGTNSAGYNEQFF
.	.	TRBV7-7	TRBJ1-1	TGTGCTAGCAGCTTAGGGGCCGTGCCAGGTAACACTGAAGCTTTCTTT	CASSLGAVPGNTEAFF
.	.	TRBV10-3	TRBJ1-1	TGTGCCATCAGTCAGGGTTTTGACACTGAAGCTTTCTTT	CAISQGFDTEAFF
.	.	TRBV30	TRBJ1-5	TGTGCCTGGAGTCCGGACAGCCGTAGCAATCAGCCCCAGCATTTT	CAWSPDSRSNQPQHF
.	.	TRBV11-2	TRBJ2-3	TGTGCCAGCAGCCCAAGACAGCGAACGGCAGATACGCAGTATTTT	CASSPRQRTADTQYF
.	once	TRBV12-5	TRBJ2-5	TGTGCTAGTGGTTCCCAGGGACCCCAAGAGACCCAGTACTTC	CASGSQGPQETQYF
TRBD1	.	TRBV28	TRBJ1-4	TGTGCCAGCAGTCTGCCTGGACAGGCCTTTACAACTAATGAAAAACTGTTTTTT	CASSLPGQAFTTNEKLFF
.	.	TRBV7-2	TRBJ1-5	TGTGCCAGCAGCTTAGGGGGGAGTAGCAATCAGCCCCAGCATTTT	CASSLGGSSNQPQHF
.	.	TRBV7-2	TRBJ2-7	TGTGCCAGCAGCTTAGGTGGGAGGACCTACGAGCAGTACTTC	CASSLGGRTYEQYF
.	once	TRBV28	TRBJ2-7	TGTGCCACCCGGGACACCCCCTCCTACGAGCAGTACTTC	CATRDTPSYEQYF
.	.	TRBV9	TRBJ1-4	TGTGCCAGCAGCCCCCTTGGGGCGGGAGACGAAAAACTGTTTTTT	CASSPLGAGDEKLFF
.	.	TRBV28	TRBJ2-3	TGTGCCAGCAGTCTGAGAGTGGACCCCGAGGGCACAGATACGCAGTATTTT	CASSLRVDPEGTDTQYF
.	.	TRBV10-2	TRBJ2-7	TGCGCCAGCGTCGGGACAAGGAAGACCTACGAGCAGTACTTC	CASVGTRKTYEQYF
.	.	TRBV29-1	TRBJ2-5	TGCAGCGCCCTAACAGGGAACCAAGAGACCCAGTACTTC	CSALTGNQETQYF
.	.	TRBV7-9	TRBJ2-5	TGTGCCAGCAGCCTAGAGGGCAGGGTCGGAGAGACCCAGTACTTC	CASSLEGRVGETQYF
TRBD2	once	TRBV11-2	TRBJ2-1	TGTGCCAGCAGCTCGGTGCGGGGGAGCTCCTACAATGAGCAGTTCTTC	CASSSVRGSSYNEQFF